These 22 T cell receptor beta chains originate from one sample sequenced in a study of identifying expanded T cells in peripheral blood. Method: immunoSEQ multiplex PCR; TCRdb's copy keeps in-frame clones and lacks some. The table has some 100,000 clones, approximately 88% seen once. What was sequenced was blood. The receptors were gathered from a person aged 18 to 70 in good health.

This chain joins TRBV7-2 and TRBJ1-5; TRBD1 agrees at 7 bases. The CDR3 spans 14 residues. Trimming at V came to 4 bases and at J to 4 bases, leaving 4 bases not matched to a gene. From germline, CDR1 is SGHTA and CDR2 FQGNSA. DNA for the CDR3: TGTGCCAGCAGCTACCGGGACAGAAATCAGCCCCAGCATTTT. This encodes CASSYRDRNQPQHF.

The chain couples TRBV4-3 to TRBJ2-5; D is unclear. Trimming removed 1 base at V and 5 bases at J, with 8 bases between. In germline, CDR1 is LGHNA, CDR2 YSLEER. The CDR3 is 13 residues long. The CDR3 sequence is CASSQGLIETQYF. The CDR3 DNA sequence: TGCGCCAGCAGCCAAGGTCTTATCGAGACCCAGTACTTC.

J is TRBJ1-2 and V is TRBV7-9; D may be TRBD1 (5 bases). The germline V and J ends were trimmed by 3 bases and 8 bases, with 10 bases remaining between them. The CDR3 length is 12 residues. Germline V gene lookup returns CDR1 SEHNR and CDR2 FQNEAQ (reference sequence). CDR3 sequence: CASSLGRDGYTF. The CDR3 DNA is TGTGCCAGCAGCTTGGGCAGGGACGGCTACACCTTC.

The rearrangement joins TRBV25-1 to TRBJ2-1; 9 bases match TRBD2. CDR3 length equals 17 residues. Unmatched junction bases numbered 4, after V lost 0 bases and J lost 1 base. Germline CDR1 MGHDK, CDR2 SYGVNS. The CDR3 region has the DNA TGTGCCAGCAGTGAATATAGAAGCGGGGGGTCCTACAATGAGCAGTTCTTC. This gives the protein CASSEYRSGGSYNEQFF.

The chain employs TRBV4-2 and TRBJ2-1; D not resolved. The germline gives CDR1 LGHNA, CDR2 YNFKEQ. The CDR3 sequence is 14 residues long. Deletions cut 0 bases from V and 2 bases from J, with 5 bases between. CDR3 sequence (DNA): TGTGCCAGCAGCCAAGATTCCGCCTACAATGAGCAGTTCTTC. Its protein product is CASSQDSAYNEQFF.

The chain combines TRBV7-2 with TRBJ2-1, with 12 bases fitting TRBD2. Germline lookup yields CDR1 SGHTA and CDR2 FQGNSA. Trimming took 3 bases from V and 7 from J; bases not matched to a gene: 4. CDR3 length: 15 residues. The CDR3 loop reads CASSFLAGGNNEQFF. CDR3 DNA: TGTGCCAGCAGCTTTCTAGCGGGGGGGAATAATGAGCAGTTCTTC.

V and J are TRBV19 and TRBJ2-3; D is unresolved. The CDR3 runs to 15 residues. Germline V gene sequence: CDR1 LNHDA, CDR2 SQIVND (reference sequence). Trimming shortened V by 2 bases and J by 0 bases, and 9 bases separated the two germline ends. The CDR3 DNA sequence: TGTGCCAGTAGTATAAGATGGAGAAGCACAGATACGCAGTATTTT. Translation gives CASSIRWRSTDTQYF.

The CDR3 region has the DNA TGTGCCAGCAACCCCGGGAGTACTAGCACAGATACGCAGTATTTT. It yields the protein CASNPGSTSTDTQYF. The chain has TRBV7-9 and TRBJ2-3, with TRBD2 as a possible D gene (6 bases). The CDR3 length is 15 residues. The V end lost 7 bases, the J end lost 0 bases, and 14 bases lay between the germline ends. Germline loops: CDR1 SEHNR, CDR2 FQNEAQ (reference sequence).

The V call is TRBV23-1, the J call TRBJ1-1, with TRBD1 matching 7 bases. TRBV23-1 is flagged as an ORF with uncertain function. V lost 2 bases and J lost 0; bases outside the gene matches: 3. The CDR3 totals 15 residues. The DNA for the CDR3 is TGCGCCAGCAGTCAAGACGGGACAGTGAACACTGAAGCTTTCTTT. Its translation: CASSQDGTVNTEAFF.

The chain links TRBV28 to TRBJ1-1; D ambiguous. The CDR3 extends over 15 amino acids. Germline V gene data show CDR1 as MDHEN and CDR2 as SYDVKM. V lost 7 bases to trimming and J lost 1 base, with 16 bases between them. The CDR3 protein is CASMYSRSPNTEAFF. CDR3 nucleotides: TGTGCCAGCATGTATAGCAGGAGTCCGAACACTGAAGCTTTCTTT.

The rearrangement uses TRBV10-3 and TRBJ1-2, with 9 positions matching TRBD1. This CDR3 contains 14 residues. After removal of 2 bases from V and 3 bases from J, the junction contained 1 base not matched to a gene. Germline V gene lookup returns CDR1 ENHRY and CDR2 SYGVKD. The CDR3 loop is CAISEGQGYYGYTF. The CDR3 nucleotides are TGTGCCATCAGTGAGGGACAGGGGTACTATGGCTACACCTTC.

The chain has TRBV2 and TRBJ2-7, with D perhaps TRBD1 (6 bases). V lost 6 bases and J 5 bases, leaving 23 bases between the germline ends. Per the germline V gene, CDR1 is SNHLY and CDR2 is FYNNEI. The CDR3 covers 16 residues. CDR3 loop: CASSPAEGVPHHEQYF. The CDR3 DNA sequence: TGTGCCAGCAGCCCAGCTGAGGGGGTGCCACACCACGAGCAGTACTTC.

This chain links TRBV4-3 with TRBJ1-4; 7 nucleotides agree with TRBD1. With V trimmed by 1 base and J by 7 bases, 9 bases remained unmatched. The CDR3 covers 16 residues. In germline, CDR1 is LGHNA, CDR2 YSLEER. The CDR3, as DNA: TGCGCCAGCAGCCAAGGGGAGACAGGGAGGTCTGAAAAACTGTTTTTT. This gives the protein CASSQGETGRSEKLFF.

CDR3 in amino acids: CASSIGLSGFDDGYTF. DNA of the CDR3: TGTGCCAGTAGTATAGGGCTTTCGGGGTTTGACGATGGCTACACCTTC. The chain combines TRBV19 with TRBJ1-2; D gene unclear. The V gene's germline CDR1 is LNHDA and CDR2 SQIVND (reference sequence). The CDR3 is made up of 16 amino acids. Trimming took 1 base from V and 6 from J, leaving 18 bases between them.

This clone came up once. The V call is TRBV6-6, the J call TRBJ1-2; D perhaps matches TRBD1 (5 bases). Germline CDR1 is MNHNY and CDR2 is SVGAGI (reference sequence). V lost 0 bases and J lost 6, with 14 bases in between. CDR3 length equals 15 residues. The CDR3 nucleotides are TGTGCCAGCAGTTACTCCTGGGGGGGAAGCGATGGCTACACCTTC. Amino acids: CASSYSWGGSDGYTF.

The table lists this clone with a count of one. The chain uses TRBV19 and TRBJ2-7; 7 bases align to TRBD1. Germline values: CDR1 LNHDA, CDR2 SQIVND (reference sequence). CDR3 size: 13 residues. With 9 bases clipped from V and 5 bases from J, the junction kept 10 bases outside the gene matches. This chain's CDR3 is CASQGESGDEQYF. Written as DNA, the CDR3 is TGTGCCAGCCAGGGGGAGTCCGGGGACGAGCAGTACTTC. The variable domain in full, with the rest retrieved from reference TRBV19 and TRBJ2-7, is DGGITQSPKYLFRKEGQNVTLSCEQNLNHDAMYWYRQDPGQGLRLIYYSQIVNDFQKGDIAEGYSVSREKKESFPLTVTSAQKNPTAFYLCASQGESGDEQYFGPGTRLTVT.

This chain uses TRBV30 with TRBJ1-6; maybe TRBD1 (6 bases). Trimming took 5 bases from V and 9 from J, leaving 14 bases between them. The length of the CDR3 is 13 residues. In germline, CDR1 is GTSNPN, CDR2 SVGIG (reference sequence). The chain's CDR3 is CAWGRQETSPLHF. For the CDR3, the DNA is TGTGCCTGGGGTAGACAGGAAACTTCACCCCTCCACTTT.

The chain has TRBV6-6 and TRBJ1-1, with 9 bases lining up with TRBD1. Germline trimming cut 4 bases from V and 8 bases from J; bases unmatched to any gene: 8. The CDR3 has 14 residues. The germline gives CDR1 MNHNY, CDR2 SVGAGI (reference sequence). The CDR3 sequence is CASSFRTGVQEAFF. CDR3 DNA sequence: TGTGCCAGCAGTTTCCGGACAGGGGTTCAGGAAGCTTTCTTT.

This clone appeared a few times. The chain's CDR3 is CSVVARDRDRFGYGYTF. CDR3 DNA: TGCAGCGTTGTAGCCCGCGACCGGGACCGCTTTGGGTATGGCTACACCTTC. The rearrangement links TRBV29-1 to TRBJ1-2; TRBD1 might be the D (5 bases). Trimming stripped 4 bases from V and 5 bases from J, with 26 bases between. This CDR3 contains 17 residues. The germline V gene has CDR1 SQVTM and CDR2 ANQGSEA.

This clone occurred a few times. This chain uses TRBV7-2 with TRBJ1-1; D gene ambiguous. Looked up from germline, CDR1 is SGHTA and CDR2 is FQGNSA. The CDR3 is 13 amino acids. The V end lost 5 bases, the J end lost 6 bases, and 13 bases lay between the germline ends. CDR3 DNA: TGTGCCAGCAGCCCGAGGACCGGGGCTGAAGCTTTCTTT. Its translation: CASSPRTGAEAFF.

The chain is built from TRBV15 and TRBJ2-3; 9 bases fit TRBD2. With V trimmed by 3 bases and J by 7 bases, 8 bases remained unmatched. The CDR3 is made up of 15 amino acids. Germline V lookup: CDR1 LNHNV, CDR2 YYDKDF (reference sequence). The CDR3 region is CATSRDAAGGNTQYF. CDR3 DNA sequence: TGTGCCACCAGCAGGGACGCGGCGGGGGGGAATACGCAGTATTTT.

This clone was seen just once. In the same sample, other DNA sequences code for this CDR3. The genes are TRBV6-6 and TRBJ1-5; 7 bases agree with TRBD1. V shed 8 bases, J shed 0 bases, and the junction held 7 bases outside the gene matches. Germline CDR1 MNHNY, CDR2 SVGAGI (reference sequence). The CDR3 extends over 15 amino acids. The CDR3 protein is CASADRKGSNQPQHF. The CDR3 DNA sequence: TGTGCCAGCGCGGACAGGAAAGGTAGCAATCAGCCCCAGCATTTT.